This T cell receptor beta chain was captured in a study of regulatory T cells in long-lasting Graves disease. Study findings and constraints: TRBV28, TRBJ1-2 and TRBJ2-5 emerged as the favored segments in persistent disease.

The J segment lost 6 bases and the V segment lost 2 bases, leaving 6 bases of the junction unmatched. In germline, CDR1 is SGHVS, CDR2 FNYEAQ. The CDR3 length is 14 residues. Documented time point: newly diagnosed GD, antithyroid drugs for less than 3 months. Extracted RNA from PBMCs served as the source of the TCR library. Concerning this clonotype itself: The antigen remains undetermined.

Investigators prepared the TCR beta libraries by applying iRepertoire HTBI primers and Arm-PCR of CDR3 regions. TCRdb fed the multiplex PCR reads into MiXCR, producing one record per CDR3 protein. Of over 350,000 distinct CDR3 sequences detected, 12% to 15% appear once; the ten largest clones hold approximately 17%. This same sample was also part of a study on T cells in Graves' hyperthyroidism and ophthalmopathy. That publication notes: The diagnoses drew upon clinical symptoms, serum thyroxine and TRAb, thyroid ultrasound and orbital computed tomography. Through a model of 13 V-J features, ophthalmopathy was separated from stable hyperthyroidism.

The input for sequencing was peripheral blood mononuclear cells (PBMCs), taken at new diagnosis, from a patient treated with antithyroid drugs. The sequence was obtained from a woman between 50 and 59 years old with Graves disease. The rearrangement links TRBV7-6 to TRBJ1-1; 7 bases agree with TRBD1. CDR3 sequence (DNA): TGTGCCAGCAGCTTAAAAGGGGGCATTGCTGAAGCTTTCTTT. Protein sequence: CASSLKGGIAEAFF. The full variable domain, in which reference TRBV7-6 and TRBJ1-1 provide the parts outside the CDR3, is GAGVSQSPRYKVTKRGQDVALRCDPISGHVSLYWYRQALGQGPEFLTYFNYEAQQDKSGLPNDRFSAERPEGSISTLTIQRTEQRDSAMYRCASSLKGGIAEAFFGQGTRLTVV.